This T cell receptor (beta chain) originates from a study of Graves' ophthalmopathy and Graves' hyperthyroidism. The CDR3 totals 14 residues. CDR1 and CDR2 (germline): KGHDR, SFDVKD. TCR beta CDR3 regions were amplified from RNA transcripts. Second-round multiplex PCR came after first-round RT-PCR with HTBI primers. TCRdb re-derived calls from the multiplex PCR reads in MiXCR, one entry per CDR3 protein. This sample carries about 660,000 distinct CDR3 sequences, 35% to 45% of them seen once, and the ten largest clones take 3% to 3.5%. The receptor was isolated from an adult man with Graves' ophthalmopathy. V gene TRBV24-1 combines with J gene TRBJ1-5; 9 bases agree with TRBD1. The sequenced sample was peripheral blood. Here the CDR3 reads CAGESGTGNQPQHF. DNA of the CDR3: TGTGCTGGGGAATCCGGGACAGGGAATCAGCCCCAGCATTTT.